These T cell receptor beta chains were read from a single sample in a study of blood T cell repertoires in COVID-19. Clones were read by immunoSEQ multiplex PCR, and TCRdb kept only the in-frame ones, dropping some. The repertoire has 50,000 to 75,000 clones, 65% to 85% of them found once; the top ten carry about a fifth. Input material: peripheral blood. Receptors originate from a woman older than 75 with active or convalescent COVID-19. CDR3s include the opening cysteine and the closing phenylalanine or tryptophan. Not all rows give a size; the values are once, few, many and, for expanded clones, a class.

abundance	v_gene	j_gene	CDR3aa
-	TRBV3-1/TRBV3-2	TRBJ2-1	CATKGQGDLGEQFF
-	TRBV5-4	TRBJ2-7	CASSSQGQGGEQYF
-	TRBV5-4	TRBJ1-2	CASSGRGLGYGYTF
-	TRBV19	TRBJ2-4	CAREPGESPTNIQYF
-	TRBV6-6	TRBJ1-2	CASSPGQTYGYTF
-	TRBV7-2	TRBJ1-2	CASSSPGTAGGYTF
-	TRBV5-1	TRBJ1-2	CASSPGDPGYGYTF
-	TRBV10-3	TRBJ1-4	CAISGNWAPTNEKLFF
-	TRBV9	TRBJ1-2	CASSTTGGDGYGYTF
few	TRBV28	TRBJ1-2	CASKTGTGNYGYTF
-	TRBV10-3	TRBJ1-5	CAISDAGRNQPQHF
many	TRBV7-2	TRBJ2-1	CASSSGLSLYNEQFF
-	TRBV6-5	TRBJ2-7	CASSSRRGRNEQYF
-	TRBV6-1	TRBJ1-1	CASSERDRVSTEAFF
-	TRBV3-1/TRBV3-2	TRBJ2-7	CASSQIFATSGGPEQYF
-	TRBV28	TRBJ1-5	CASTPYRGLSNQPQHF
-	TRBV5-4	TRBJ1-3	CASSLWEGSGNTIYF
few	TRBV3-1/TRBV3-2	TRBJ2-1	CASSQGASNEQFF
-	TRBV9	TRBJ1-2	CASSPDRGPGYTF
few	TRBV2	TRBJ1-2	CASSARDRGGYTF
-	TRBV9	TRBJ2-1	CASSFLAGGNYNEQFF
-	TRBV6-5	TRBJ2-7	CASRAQGQGIDEQYF
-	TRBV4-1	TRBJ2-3	CASSQGGRGGRTDTQYF
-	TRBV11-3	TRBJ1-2	CASSSRAGYYGYTF
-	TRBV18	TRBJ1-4	CASSPGTGNEKLFF